These 4 T cell receptor beta chains came from one sample sequenced in a study of blood T cell repertoires in COVID-19 (dated by TCRdb to about 2020). Preparation of the library involved the immunoSEQ multiplex PCR assay. As stored in TCRdb, this immuneACCESS dataset retains in-frame rearrangements with V and J assigned. A fraction of the clones does not appear; measured against another copy, unresolved V genes explain less than half of the discrepancy, and the remainder lacks a known reason. In all, the sample holds under 200,000 clones, and around four fifths of those were seen once. Approximately 8% of the sample is taken by the ten largest. Sequencing was performed on peripheral blood. The receptor source for this set is an elderly woman with COVID-19, enrolled during active disease.

The V call is TRBV10-3, the J call TRBJ2-2, with a tentative D call TRBD1 (6 bases). V lost 4 bases, J lost 3 bases, and 9 bases lay in between. Germline CDR1 reads ENHRY; CDR2 reads SYGVKD. The CDR3 is 14 amino acids. The CDR3: CAISVAGDTGELFF. Written as DNA, the CDR3 is TGTGCCATCAGTGTGGCAGGGGACACCGGGGAGCTGTTTTTT.

V gene TRBV2 combines with J gene TRBJ2-3; 8 bases map to TRBD2. Germline V gives CDR1 SNHLY, CDR2 FYNNEI. CDR3 length: 13 residues. J was trimmed by 3 bases and V by 8 bases; bases with no gene match: 4. The CDR3 sequence is CASLQRETDTQYF. In DNA form, the CDR3 reads TGTGCCAGCCTCCAGCGGGAGACAGATACGCAGTATTTT. The variable domain in full, completed from reference TRBV2 and TRBJ2-3, reads EPEVTQTPSHQVTQMGQEVILRCVPISNHLYFYWYRQILGQKVEFLVSFYNNEISEKSEIFDDQFSVERPDGSNFTLKIRSTKLEDSAMYFCASLQRETDTQYFGPGTRLTVL.

Written as DNA, the CDR3 is TGTGCCAGCAGCGTTAGCGGGGGCTACACCTTC. Its translation is CASSVSGGYTF. The chain joins TRBV7-2 to TRBJ1-2; D unresolved. Per the germline V gene, CDR1 is SGHTA and CDR2 is FQGNSA. The V end lost 5 bases, the J end lost 8 bases, and 9 bases lay between the germline ends. The CDR3 extends over 11 amino acids.

In its sample, this clone was seen once. This CDR3 reads CASSLARGTEATGELFF. In DNA, the CDR3 is TGTGCCAGCAGCTTAGCGCGGGGGACGGAGGCCACCGGGGAGCTGTTTTTT. The rearrangement uses TRBV7-8 and TRBJ2-2; 7 positions match TRBD2. V shed 0 bases, J shed 4 bases, and the junction held 8 bases outside the gene matches. Per the germline V gene, CDR1 is SGHVS and CDR2 is FQNEAQ. This CDR3 has 17 amino acids.